This passage covers 2 T cell receptor beta chains from one sample sequenced in a study of technical replicates of blood from several donors. Assay used: immunoSEQ multiplex PCR; TCRdb lists only in-frame clones, some missing. The sample holds over 10,000 clones, 60% to 85% seen once. Sequencing input: PBMCs. These receptors all stem from a human donor in good health.

The chain couples TRBV27 to TRBJ1-5, with TRBD1 matching 9 bases. The CDR3 loop spans 16 amino acids. V dropped 0 bases and J dropped 4; count of bases not matched to a gene: 4. Germline V gives CDR1 MNHEY, CDR2 SMNVEV (reference sequence). In DNA form, the CDR3 reads TGTGCCAGCAGTTTATCGTTGGGACAGGGAAATCAGCCCCAGCATTTT. Translation gives CASSLSLGQGNQPQHF.

The rearrangement joins TRBV14 to TRBJ2-2, with TRBD2 as a possible D gene (7 bases). Germline assignment: CDR1 SGHDN and CDR2 FVKESK. The CDR3 runs to 15 residues. V lost 0 bases to trimming and J lost 4 bases, with 9 bases between them. DNA for the CDR3: TGTGCCAGCAGCCAAGACGCGGGGGCCACCGGGGAGCTGTTTTTT. Its protein is CASSQDAGATGELFF.